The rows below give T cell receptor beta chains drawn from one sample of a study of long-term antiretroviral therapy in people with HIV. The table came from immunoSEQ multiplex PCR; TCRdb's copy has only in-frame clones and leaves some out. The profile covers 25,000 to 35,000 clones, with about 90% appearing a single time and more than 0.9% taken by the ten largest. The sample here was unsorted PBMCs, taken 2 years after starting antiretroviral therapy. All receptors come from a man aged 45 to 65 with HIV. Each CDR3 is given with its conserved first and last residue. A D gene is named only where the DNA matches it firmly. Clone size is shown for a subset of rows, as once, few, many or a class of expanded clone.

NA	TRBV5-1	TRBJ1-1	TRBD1	TGCGCCAGCAGCTCTAGACAGGGGGCCACTGAAGCTTTCTTT	CASSSRQGATEAFF
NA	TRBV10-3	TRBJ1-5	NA	TGTGCCATCAACGGGGGCATCAATCAGCCCCAGCATTTT	CAINGGINQPQHF
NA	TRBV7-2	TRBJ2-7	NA	TGTGCCAGCAGCCACTCCTACGAGCAGTACTTC	CASSHSYEQYF
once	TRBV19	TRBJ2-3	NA	TGTGCCAGTAGTATAGGGACCCGGAGGCAGGCCGTTTTT	CASSIGTRRQAVF
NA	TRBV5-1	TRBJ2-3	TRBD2	TGCGCCAGCAGCTTAGCGGGAGGGCCCGCAGATACGCAGTATTTT	CASSLAGGPADTQYF
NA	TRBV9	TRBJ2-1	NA	TGTGCCAGCAGCGTAGCAGGTACGGGGTTCTTCAATGAGCAGTTCTTC	CASSVAGTGFFNEQFF
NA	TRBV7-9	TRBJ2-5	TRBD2	TGTGCCAGCAGCTTAGCGGCTAGCGGAGAGACCCAGTACTTC	CASSLAASGETQYF
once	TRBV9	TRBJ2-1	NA	TGTGCCAGCAGCGTAGTTGGTGGGAGCTCCTACAATGAGCAGTTCTTC	CASSVVGGSSYNEQFF
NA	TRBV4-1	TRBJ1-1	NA	TGCGCCAGCAGCCAGCCGGGACACCGGAACACTGAAGCTTTCTTT	CASSQPGHRNTEAFF
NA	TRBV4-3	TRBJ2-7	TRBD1	TGCGCCAGCAGCCACGGAGACAGGGGGCTCAACGAGCAGTACTTC	CASSHGDRGLNEQYF
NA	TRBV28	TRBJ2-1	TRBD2	TGTGCCAGCAGTTTAGGTCCGGGACTAGCAGCCTACAATGAGCAGTTCTTC	CASSLGPGLAAYNEQFF
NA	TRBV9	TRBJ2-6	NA	TGTGCCAGCAGCGTAGAATACTCTGGGGCCAACGTCCTGACTTTC	CASSVEYSGANVLTF
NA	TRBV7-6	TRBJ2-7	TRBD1	TGTGCCAGCAGCTTACGGCAGGGGGTTATAGAGCAGTACTTC	CASSLRQGVIEQYF
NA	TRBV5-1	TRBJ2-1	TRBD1	TGCGCCAGCAGCTTGGTCCGGGACAGGGAAGGCAATGAGCAGTTCTTC	CASSLVRDREGNEQFF
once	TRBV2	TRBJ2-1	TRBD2	TGTGCCAGCAGGAGGGGGACTAGCGGTAACAATGAGCAGTTCTTC	CASRRGTSGNNEQFF
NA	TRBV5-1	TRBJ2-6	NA	TGCGCCAGCAGCTTGCGCGTCAACTCTGGGGCCAACGTCCTGACTTTC	CASSLRVNSGANVLTF
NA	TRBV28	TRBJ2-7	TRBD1	TGTGCCAGCAGTTTTGACAGGGGGCGGGTCATACGCTCCTACGAGCAGTACTTC	CASSFDRGRVIRSYEQYF
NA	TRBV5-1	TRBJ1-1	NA	TGCGCCAGCAGCTCAAAAGCGTATAACACTGAAGCTTTCTTT	CASSSKAYNTEAFF
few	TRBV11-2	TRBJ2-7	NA	TGTGCCAGCAGCCCCGCGGGGGCCACCTCCTACGAGCAGTACTTC	CASSPAGATSYEQYF
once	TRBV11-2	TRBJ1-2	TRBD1	TGTGCCAGCAGCTTCTCAGGGGGTGTCTATGGCTACACCTTC	CASSFSGGVYGYTF
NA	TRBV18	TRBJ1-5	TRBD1	TGTGCCAGCTCACGGGTACAGGGGACTAATCAGCCCCAGCATTTT	CASSRVQGTNQPQHF
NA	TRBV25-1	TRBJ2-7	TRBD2	TGTGCCAGCAGTTACGCTAGCGGGAGCTGGTACGAGCAGTACTTC	CASSYASGSWYEQYF
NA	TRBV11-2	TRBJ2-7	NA	TGTGCCAGCAGCCAGGTCTACGAGCAGTACTTC	CASSQVYEQYF
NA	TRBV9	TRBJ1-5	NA	TGTGCCAGCAGCGCCTCAGACAGGAATCAGCCCCAGCATTTT	CASSASDRNQPQHF
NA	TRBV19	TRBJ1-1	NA	TGTGCCAGTAGTATGTGGGGAACTGAAGCTTTCTTT	CASSMWGTEAFF
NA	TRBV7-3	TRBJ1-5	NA	TGTGCCAGCAGCCCCTCGTGGGATAGCAATCAGCCCCAGCATTTT	CASSPSWDSNQPQHF
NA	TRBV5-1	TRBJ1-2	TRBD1	TGCGCCAGCAGCCCACTCGACAGGGGGGGCTACACCTTC	CASSPLDRGGYTF
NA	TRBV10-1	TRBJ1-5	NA	TGCGCCAGCGCCATCTCTGACGGAGGCAATCAGCCCCAGCATTTT	CASAISDGGNQPQHF
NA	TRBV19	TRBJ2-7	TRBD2	TGTGCCAGTAGTATTTTGGCGGGGGTTTCCTACGAGCAGTACTTC	CASSILAGVSYEQYF
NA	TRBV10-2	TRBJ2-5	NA	TGCGCCAGCAGAGAAGCGGGGACACAAGAGACCCAGTACTTC	CASREAGTQETQYF
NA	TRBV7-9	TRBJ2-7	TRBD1	TGTGCCAGCAGCTTAGGAGGACAGGGGTACTACGAGCAGTACTTC	CASSLGGQGYYEQYF
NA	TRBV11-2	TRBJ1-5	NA	TGTGCCAGCAGCTTAGGCCCTAATCAGCCCCAGCATTTT	CASSLGPNQPQHF
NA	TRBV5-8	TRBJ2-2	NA	TGTGCCAGCAGCTTCGGGGGAGTGAACACCGGGGAGCTGTTTTTT	CASSFGGVNTGELFF
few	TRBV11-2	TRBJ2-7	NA	TGTGCCAGCAGCTTGACAGCCGAGCAGTACTTC	CASSLTAEQYF
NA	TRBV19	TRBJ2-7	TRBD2	TGTGCCAGTAGCGTCTCCGGGACTAGCTCCTCCGAGCCCTACGAGCAGTACTTC	CASSVSGTSSSEPYEQYF
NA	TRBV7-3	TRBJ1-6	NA	TGTGCCAGCAGCGCAGACAGTTACAATTCACCCCTCCACTTT	CASSADSYNSPLHF
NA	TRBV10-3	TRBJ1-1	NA	TGTGCCATCTACGACGGAGGGGGTTGGGACACTGAAGCTTTCTTT	CAIYDGGGWDTEAFF
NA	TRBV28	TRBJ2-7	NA	TGTGCCAGCAGTTTAGGCAGGAGCTACGAGCAGTACTTC	CASSLGRSYEQYF
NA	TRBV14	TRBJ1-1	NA	TGTGCCAGCAGCGTCCGCACAGGAGACACTGAAGCTTTCTTT	CASSVRTGDTEAFF
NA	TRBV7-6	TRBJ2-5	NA	TGTGCCAGCAGCGCGACGGTGGAGACCCAGTACTTC	CASSATVETQYF
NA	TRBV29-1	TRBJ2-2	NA	TGCAGCGTTGCCTACACTAACACCGGGGAGCTGTTTTTT	CSVAYTNTGELFF
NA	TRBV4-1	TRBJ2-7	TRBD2	TGCGCCAGCAGCCAAGTTTCTAGCGGGTCCTACGAGCAGTACTTC	CASSQVSSGSYEQYF
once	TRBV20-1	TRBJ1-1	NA	TGCAGTCGCCAGAGGGGGACTGAAGCTTTCTTT	CSRQRGTEAFF
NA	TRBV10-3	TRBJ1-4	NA	TGTGCCATCCAGGGGAATCAGGGGGAAAAACTGTTTTTT	CAIQGNQGEKLFF
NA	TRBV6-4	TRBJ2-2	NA	TGTGCCAGCAGTGGGGTTGCGCACACCGGGGAGCTGTTTTTT	CASSGVAHTGELFF
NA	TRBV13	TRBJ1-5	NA	TGTGCCAGCAGCTTGGGGAGTCAGCCCCAGCATTTT	CASSLGSQPQHF
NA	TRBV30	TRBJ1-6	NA	TGTGCCTGGAGTCAGGGGTCTAATTCACCCCTCCACTTT	CAWSQGSNSPLHF
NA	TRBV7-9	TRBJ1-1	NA	TGTGCCAGCAGCCTACGAACAGGGAGGAACACTGAAGCTTTCTTT	CASSLRTGRNTEAFF
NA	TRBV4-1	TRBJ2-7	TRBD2	TGCGCCAGCAGCCTCGGCTCACTCGGGCCGGGAGGCGAGCAGTACTTC	CASSLGSLGPGGEQYF
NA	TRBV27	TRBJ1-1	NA	TGTGCCAGCAGTGCCCGATCGACTCTCCTGGCTGAAGCTTTCTTT	CASSARSTLLAEAFF